Given below is one T cell receptor (beta chain) in context. Its matching antigen is unknown. The record originates from a study of response to subunit inactivated influenza vaccine. This CDR3 is built from 15 residues. Trimming stripped 3 bases from V and 9 bases from J, with 15 bases between. The V gene's germline CDR1 is MDHEN and CDR2 SYDVKM. General study points: The study's authors posited that every seasonal influenza vaccination enlists few new T cells.

A single record per CDR3 protein comes from TCRdb applying MiXCR to the RT-PCR reads. The sample lists more than 250,000 distinct CDR3 sequences; 21% were seen once. The TCR comes from a man aged 50-75 years who received an inactivated influenza vaccine. This specimen consisted of PBMCs from blood, obtained 21 months after vaccination. This rearrangement joins TRBV28 to TRBJ1-6; D gene uncertain. CDR3 protein: CASSFDDRVISPLHF. As DNA, the CDR3 is TGTGCCAGCAGTTTCGACGATCGGGTGATTTCACCCCTCCACTTT. The full variable domain, with the rest looked up from reference TRBV28 and TRBJ1-6, is DVKVTQSSRYLVKRTGEKVFLECVQDMDHENMFWYRQDPGLGLRLIYFSYDVKMKEKGDIPEGYSVSREKKERFSLILESASTNQTSMYLCASSFDDRVISPLHFGNGTRLTVT.